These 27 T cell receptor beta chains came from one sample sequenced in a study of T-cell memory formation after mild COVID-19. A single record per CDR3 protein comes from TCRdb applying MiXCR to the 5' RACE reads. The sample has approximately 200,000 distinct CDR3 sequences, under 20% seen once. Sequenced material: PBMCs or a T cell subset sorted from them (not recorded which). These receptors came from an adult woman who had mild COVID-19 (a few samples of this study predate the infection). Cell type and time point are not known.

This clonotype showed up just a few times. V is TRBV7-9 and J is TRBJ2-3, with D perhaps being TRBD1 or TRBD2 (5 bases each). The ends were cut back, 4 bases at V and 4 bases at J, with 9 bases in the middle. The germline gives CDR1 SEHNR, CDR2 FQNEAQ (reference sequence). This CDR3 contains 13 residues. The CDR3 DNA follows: TGTGCCAGCAGCTCGGGACCCTCAGATACGCAGTATTTT. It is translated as CASSSGPSDTQYF.

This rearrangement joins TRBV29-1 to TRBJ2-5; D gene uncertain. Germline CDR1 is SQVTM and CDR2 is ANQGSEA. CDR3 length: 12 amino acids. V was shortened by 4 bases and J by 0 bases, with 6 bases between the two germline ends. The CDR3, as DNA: TGCAGCGTTGGTCCTAACCAAGAGACCCAGTACTTC. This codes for CSVGPNQETQYF.

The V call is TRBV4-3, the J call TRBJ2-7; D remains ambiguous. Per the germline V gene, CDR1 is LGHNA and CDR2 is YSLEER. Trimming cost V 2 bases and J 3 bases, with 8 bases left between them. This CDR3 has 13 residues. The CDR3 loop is CASSQSTGYEQYF. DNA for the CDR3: TGCGCCAGCAGCCAATCAACCGGCTACGAGCAGTACTTC.

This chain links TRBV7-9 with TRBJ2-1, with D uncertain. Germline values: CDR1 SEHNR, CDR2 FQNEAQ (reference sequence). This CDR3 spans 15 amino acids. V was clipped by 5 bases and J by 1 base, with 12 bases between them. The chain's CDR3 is CASSPPRESYNEQFF. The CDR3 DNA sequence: TGTGCCAGCAGCCCGCCAAGGGAATCCTACAATGAGCAGTTCTTC.

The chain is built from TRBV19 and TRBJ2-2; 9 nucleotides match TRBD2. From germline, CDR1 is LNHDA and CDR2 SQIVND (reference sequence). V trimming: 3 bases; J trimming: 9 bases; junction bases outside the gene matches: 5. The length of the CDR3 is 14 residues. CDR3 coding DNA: TGTGCCAGTAGTATTTCGTCTAGCGGGAGGGAGCTGTTTTTT. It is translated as CASSISSSGRELFF.

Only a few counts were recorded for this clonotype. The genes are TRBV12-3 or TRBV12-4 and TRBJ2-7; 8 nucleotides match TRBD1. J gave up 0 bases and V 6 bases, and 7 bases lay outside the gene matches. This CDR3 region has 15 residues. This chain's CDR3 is CASRSGQGNSYEQYF. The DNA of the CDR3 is TGTGCCAGCAGATCCGGACAGGGAAACTCCTACGAGCAGTACTTC.

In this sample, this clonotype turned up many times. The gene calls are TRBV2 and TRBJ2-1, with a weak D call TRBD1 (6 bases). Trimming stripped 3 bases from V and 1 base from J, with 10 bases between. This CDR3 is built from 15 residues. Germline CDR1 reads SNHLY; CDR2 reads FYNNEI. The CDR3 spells CASSDTGFSYNEQFF. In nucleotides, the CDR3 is TGTGCCAGCAGTGATACAGGGTTTTCCTACAATGAGCAGTTCTTC.

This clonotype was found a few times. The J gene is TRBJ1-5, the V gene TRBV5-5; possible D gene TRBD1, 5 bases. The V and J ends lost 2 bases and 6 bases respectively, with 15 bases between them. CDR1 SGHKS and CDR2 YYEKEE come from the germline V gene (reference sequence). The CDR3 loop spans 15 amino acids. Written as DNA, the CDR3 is TGTGCCAGCAGCTTTGACGGGGCGAGGGGTCAGCCCCAGCATTTT. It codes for CASSFDGARGQPQHF.

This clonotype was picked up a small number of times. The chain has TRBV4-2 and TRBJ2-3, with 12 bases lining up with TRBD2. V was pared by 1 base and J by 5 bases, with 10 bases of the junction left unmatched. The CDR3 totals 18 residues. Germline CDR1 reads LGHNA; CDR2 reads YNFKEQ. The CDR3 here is CASSQGIFRLAGVDTQYF. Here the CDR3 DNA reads TGTGCCAGCAGCCAAGGGATTTTTAGACTAGCGGGAGTAGATACGCAGTATTTT.

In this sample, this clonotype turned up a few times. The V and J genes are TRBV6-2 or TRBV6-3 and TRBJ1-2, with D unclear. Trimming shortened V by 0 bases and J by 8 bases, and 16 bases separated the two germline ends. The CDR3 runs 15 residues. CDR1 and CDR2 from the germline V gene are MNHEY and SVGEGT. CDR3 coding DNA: TGTGCCAGCAGTTACTCTACTCGAGACCTCCGGGGCTACACCTTC. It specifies CASSYSTRDLRGYTF.

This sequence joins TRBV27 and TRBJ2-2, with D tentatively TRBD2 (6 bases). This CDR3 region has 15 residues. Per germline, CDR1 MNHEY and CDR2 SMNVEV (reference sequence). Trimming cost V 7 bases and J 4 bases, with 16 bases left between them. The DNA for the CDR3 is TGTGCCAGCAAACCGGAGGGGCGCATCACCGGGGAGCTGTTTTTT. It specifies CASKPEGRITGELFF.

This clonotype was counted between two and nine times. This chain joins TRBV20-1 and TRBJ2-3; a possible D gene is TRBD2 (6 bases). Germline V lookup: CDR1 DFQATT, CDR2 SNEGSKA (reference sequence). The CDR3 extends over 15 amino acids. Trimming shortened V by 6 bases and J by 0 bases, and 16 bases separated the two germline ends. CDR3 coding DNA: TGCAGTGCCCGGACCCTAGCGCTCAGCACAGATACGCAGTATTTT. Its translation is CSARTLALSTDTQYF.

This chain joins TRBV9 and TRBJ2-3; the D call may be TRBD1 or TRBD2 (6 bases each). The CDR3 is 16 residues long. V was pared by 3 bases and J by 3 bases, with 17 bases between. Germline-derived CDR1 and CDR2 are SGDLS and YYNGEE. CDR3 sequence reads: CASSATPGALTDTQYF. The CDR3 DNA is TGTGCCAGCAGCGCCACCCCGGGGGCGCTAACAGATACGCAGTATTTT.

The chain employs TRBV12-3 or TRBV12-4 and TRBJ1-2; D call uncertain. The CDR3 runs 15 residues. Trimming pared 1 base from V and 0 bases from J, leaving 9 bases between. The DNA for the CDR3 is TGTGCCAGCAGTTTAGGTGTCAGAGCTAACTATGGCTACACCTTC. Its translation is CASSLGVRANYGYTF.

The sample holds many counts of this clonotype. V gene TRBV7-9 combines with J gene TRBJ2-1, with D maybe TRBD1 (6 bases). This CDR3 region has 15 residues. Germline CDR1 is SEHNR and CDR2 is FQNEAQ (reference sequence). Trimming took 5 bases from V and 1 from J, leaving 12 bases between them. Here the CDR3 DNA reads TGTGCCAGCAGCCCACAGGGTCGGTCCTACAATGAGCAGTTCTTC. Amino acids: CASSPQGRSYNEQFF.

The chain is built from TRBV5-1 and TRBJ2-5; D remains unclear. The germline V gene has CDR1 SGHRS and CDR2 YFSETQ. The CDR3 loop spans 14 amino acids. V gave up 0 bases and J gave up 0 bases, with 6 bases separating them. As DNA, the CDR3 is TGCGCCAGCAGCTTGGCGAGCAACCAAGAGACCCAGTACTTC. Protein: CASSLASNQETQYF.

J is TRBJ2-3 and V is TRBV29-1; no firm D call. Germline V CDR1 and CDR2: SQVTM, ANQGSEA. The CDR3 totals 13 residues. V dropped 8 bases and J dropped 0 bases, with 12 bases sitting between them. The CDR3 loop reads CSMNSLSTDTQYF. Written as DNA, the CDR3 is TGCAGCATGAACAGCCTAAGCACAGATACGCAGTATTTT.

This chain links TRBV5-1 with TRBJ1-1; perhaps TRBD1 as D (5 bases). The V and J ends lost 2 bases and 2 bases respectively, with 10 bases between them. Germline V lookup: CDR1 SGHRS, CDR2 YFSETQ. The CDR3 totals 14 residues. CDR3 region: CASSFLGGNTEAFF. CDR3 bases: TGCGCCAGCAGCTTCCTCGGGGGAAACACTGAAGCTTTCTTT.

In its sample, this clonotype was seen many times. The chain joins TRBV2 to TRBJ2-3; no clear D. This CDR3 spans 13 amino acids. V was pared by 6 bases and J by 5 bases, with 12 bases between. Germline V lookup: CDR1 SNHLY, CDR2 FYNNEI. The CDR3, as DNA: TGTGCCAGCAGGAGAGATAGACTAGATACGCAGTATTTT. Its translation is CASRRDRLDTQYF.

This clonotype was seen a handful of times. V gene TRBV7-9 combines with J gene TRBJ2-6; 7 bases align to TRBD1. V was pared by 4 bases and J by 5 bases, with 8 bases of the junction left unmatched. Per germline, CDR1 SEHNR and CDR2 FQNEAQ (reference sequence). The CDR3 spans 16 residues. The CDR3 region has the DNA TGTGCCAGCAGCTCCCTAACAGGGGTGAGGGCCAACGTCCTGACTTTC. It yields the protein CASSSLTGVRANVLTF.

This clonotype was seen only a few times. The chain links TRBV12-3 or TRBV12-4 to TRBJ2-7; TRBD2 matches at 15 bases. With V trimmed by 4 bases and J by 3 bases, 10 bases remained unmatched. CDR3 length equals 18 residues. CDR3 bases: TGTGCCAGCAGTTCGGGTCGAGGGACTAGCGGGAGGATCTACGAGCAGTACTTC. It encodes CASSSGRGTSGRIYEQYF.

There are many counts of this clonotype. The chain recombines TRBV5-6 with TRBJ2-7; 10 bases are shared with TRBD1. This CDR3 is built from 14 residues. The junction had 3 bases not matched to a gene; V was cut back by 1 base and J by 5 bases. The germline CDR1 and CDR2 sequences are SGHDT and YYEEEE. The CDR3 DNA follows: TGTGCCAGCAGCTTGACGGGACAGGGGAACGAGCAGTACTTC. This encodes CASSLTGQGNEQYF. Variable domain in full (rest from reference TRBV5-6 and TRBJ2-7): DAGVTQSPTHLIKTRGQQVTLRCSPKSGHDTVSWYQQALGQGPQFIFQYYEEEERQRGNFPDRFSGHQFPNYSSELNVNALLLGDSALYLCASSLTGQGNEQYFGPGTRLTVT.

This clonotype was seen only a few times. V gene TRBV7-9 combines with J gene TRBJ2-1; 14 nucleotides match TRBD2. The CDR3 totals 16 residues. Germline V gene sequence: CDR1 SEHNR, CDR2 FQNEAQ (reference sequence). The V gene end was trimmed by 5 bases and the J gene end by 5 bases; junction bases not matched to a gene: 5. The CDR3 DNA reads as TGTGCCAGCAGCCAGGGACTAGCGGGAGCCGACAATGAGCAGTTCTTC. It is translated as CASSQGLAGADNEQFF.

CDR3 sequence: CASSPDSRSYNEQFF. The DNA for the CDR3 is TGTGCCAGCTCCCCCGACAGTCGTTCCTACAATGAGCAGTTCTTC. The V gene is TRBV18, the J gene TRBJ2-1; D might be TRBD1 (5 bases). The CDR3 is 15 amino acids. Germline V gene sequence: CDR1 KGHSH, CDR2 LQKENI. Trimming took 6 bases from V and 1 from J, leaving 13 bases between them.

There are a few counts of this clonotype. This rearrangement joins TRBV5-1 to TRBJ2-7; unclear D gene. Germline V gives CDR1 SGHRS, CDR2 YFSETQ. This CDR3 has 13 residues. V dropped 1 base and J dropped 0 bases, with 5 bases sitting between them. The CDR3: CASSLIHSYEQYF. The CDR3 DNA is TGCGCCAGCAGCTTGATCCACTCCTACGAGCAGTACTTC.

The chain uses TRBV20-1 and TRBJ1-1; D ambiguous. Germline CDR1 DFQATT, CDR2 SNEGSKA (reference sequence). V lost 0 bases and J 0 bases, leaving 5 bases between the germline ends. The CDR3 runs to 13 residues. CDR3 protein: CSARDTVNTEAFF. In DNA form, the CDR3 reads TGCAGTGCTAGAGATACTGTGAACACTGAAGCTTTCTTT.

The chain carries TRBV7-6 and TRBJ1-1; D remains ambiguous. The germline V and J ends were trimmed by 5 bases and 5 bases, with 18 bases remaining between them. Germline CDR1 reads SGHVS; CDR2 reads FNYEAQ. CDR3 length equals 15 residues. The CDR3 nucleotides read TGTGCCAGCAGCCCCGGACGGAGCGTAAGAACTGAAGCTTTCTTT. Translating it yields CASSPGRSVRTEAFF.